This is a list of T cell receptor beta chains from one sample in a study of T cells in Graves' hyperthyroidism and ophthalmopathy. TCRdb re-analysed the multiplex PCR reads in MiXCR, keeping a single row per CDR3 protein. The table includes more than 550,000 distinct CDR3 sequences, 15% to 20% detected once. The material sequenced was blood. The receptors originated from a woman in her fifties or sixties with Graves' hyperthyroidism that later progressed to Graves' ophthalmopathy. Each CDR3 is given with its conserved first and last residue. D genes are given only for firm matches. Size is stated for part of the rows, as once, few or many counts, or as a class when the clone is expanded.

size | length | J | D | V | DNA | CDR3
- | 14 | TRBJ2-3 | - | TRBV12-3/TRBV12-4 | TGTGCCAGCAACCTGGGGGGAAGCACAGATACGCAGTATTTT | CASNLGGSTDTQYF
many | 18 | TRBJ2-5 | - | TRBV7-9 | TGTGCCAGCAGCCCCACGTATGGCATCGAGGGGGGAAAAGAGACCCAGTACTTC | CASSPTYGIEGGKETQYF
- | 17 | TRBJ2-2 | TRBD1 | TRBV27 | TGTGCCAGCAGTTTGGTCGGACAGGGGGCGAACACCGGGGAGCTGTTTTTT | CASSLVGQGANTGELFF
- | 13 | TRBJ1-1 | - | TRBV6-1 | TGTGCCAGCAGATTGGGACTATACACTGAAGCTTTCTTT | CASRLGLYTEAFF
few | 13 | TRBJ1-2 | - | TRBV27 | TGTGCCAGCAGTTCGGACACTTATTATGGCTACACCTTC | CASSSDTYYGYTF
- | 14 | TRBJ1-6 | - | TRBV7-9 | TGTGCCATCCCACGGGACACCTATAATTCACCCCTCCACTTT | CAIPRDTYNSPLHF
many | 14 | TRBJ1-1 | - | TRBV11-1 | TGTGCCAGCAGCTTAATCCGATCGGGGGGCGAAGCTTTCTTT | CASSLIRSGGEAFF
few | 15 | TRBJ2-5 | - | TRBV9 | TGTGCCAGCAGCGTAGTGCCGTCCCGCCAAGAGACCCAGTACTTC | CASSVVPSRQETQYF
few | 16 | TRBJ2-3 | TRBD1 | TRBV6-5 | TGTGCCAGCAGTTACGGGGACAGCTTTTCTAGTAGAACGCAGTATTTT | CASSYGDSFSSRTQYF
- | 15 | TRBJ2-2 | - | TRBV4-2 | TGTGCCAGCAGCCAAGATCGGCAGGGCACCGGGGAGCTGTTTTTT | CASSQDRQGTGELFF
- | 17 | TRBJ2-3 | - | TRBV6-1 | TGTGCCAGCAGTGTCATCGGGGGAGATTCTAGCACAGATACGCAGTATTTT | CASSVIGGDSSTDTQYF
- | 15 | TRBJ1-6 | - | TRBV7-3 | TGTGCCAGCAGCCTAAGACCCCATAATAATTCACCCCTCCACTTT | CASSLRPHNNSPLHF
many | 16 | TRBJ1-2 | TRBD1 | TRBV20-1 | TGCAGTGCTAGAGATCTGGACAGGGTGGGGTTGTTTGGCTACACCTTC | CSARDLDRVGLFGYTF
many | 12 | TRBJ2-3 | - | TRBV18 | TGTGCCAGCTCTACCGGCACAGATACGCAGTATTTT | CASSTGTDTQYF
many | 17 | TRBJ1-3 | - | TRBV2 | TGTGCCAGCATGGCGACGGGGGCGACGATTTTTGGAAACACCATATATTTT | CASMATGATIFGNTIYF
few | 17 | TRBJ2-2 | - | TRBV3-1 | TGTGCCAGCAGCCAAGTAATCGGGGGGCTAGGCACCGGGGAGCTGTTTTTT | CASSQVIGGLGTGELFF
- | 18 | TRBJ2-1 | - | TRBV6-1 | TGTGCCAGCAGTGAAGTCCGTCGTTGGGGGGGCATTAACAATGAGCAGTTCTTC | CASSEVRRWGGINNEQFF
once | 12 | TRBJ1-4 | - | TRBV20-1 | TGCAGTGCTAGGCTTACAGGTGAAAAACTGTTTTTT | CSARLTGEKLFF
few | 15 | TRBJ2-3 | TRBD1 | TRBV27 | TGTGCCAGCAGTACCGGACAGGGTGAGACAGATACGCAGTATTTT | CASSTGQGETDTQYF
few | 14 | TRBJ2-7 | - | TRBV10-3 | TGTGCCATCAGTGGACAGGCCCACACCTACGAGCAGTACTTC | CAISGQAHTYEQYF
- | 13 | TRBJ1-2 | - | TRBV18 | TGTGCCAGCTCAGGGGTGAAGCGGTATGGCTACACCTTC | CASSGVKRYGYTF
many | 15 | TRBJ2-1 | TRBD1 | TRBV5-1 | TGCGCCAGCAGCCACACAGGGGGCGCTAGCGATGAGCAGTTCTTC | CASSHTGGASDEQFF
few | 15 | TRBJ1-1 | - | TRBV19 | TGTGCCAGTAGCCGGGGACGGCCCTTGAACACTGAAGCTTTCTTT | CASSRGRPLNTEAFF
- | 16 | TRBJ1-6 | - | TRBV6-5 | TGTGCCAGCAGCTATGACACGAGCTCCTATAATTCACCCCTCCACTTT | CASSYDTSSYNSPLHF
- | 15 | TRBJ1-5 | - | TRBV19 | TGTGCCAGTAGTATAGGGGTACAGGGTCGTCAGCCCCAGCATTTT | CASSIGVQGRQPQHF
few | 16 | TRBJ1-5 | TRBD1 | TRBV20-1 | TGCAGTGCTAGAGCACTCGGGACAGGGACGCCTCAGCCCCAGCATTTT | CSARALGTGTPQPQHF
- | 16 | TRBJ1-6 | TRBD1 | TRBV5-4 | TGTGCCAGCAGCTTGGAAACAGGGGTCTATAATTCACCCCTCCACTTT | CASSLETGVYNSPLHF
- | 17 | TRBJ2-1 | TRBD2 | TRBV5-1 | TGCGCCAGCAGCTCCCGCCCGACTAGCGGGGGGGGAAATGAGCAGTTCTTC | CASSSRPTSGGGNEQFF
- | 15 | TRBJ2-5 | - | TRBV11-3 | TGTGCCAGCAGCTTAGGGGGGGCTATCCAAGAGACCCAGTACTTC | CASSLGGAIQETQYF
- | 14 | TRBJ1-4 | TRBD1 | TRBV25-1 | TGTGCCAGCACTCGACAGGGAGGCACTGAAAAACTGTTTTTT | CASTRQGGTEKLFF
few | 16 | TRBJ2-7 | TRBD2 | TRBV5-4 | TGTGCCAGCAGCTTGGGTAGCGGGGGGGAATCTCGGGAGCAGTACTTC | CASSLGSGGESREQYF
many | 14 | TRBJ2-3 | - | TRBV5-1 | TGCGCCAGCAGTCTGATGGAAGAAACAGATACGCAGTATTTT | CASSLMEETDTQYF
few | 14 | TRBJ1-1 | - | TRBV5-4 | TGTGCCAGCAGCTTGGGGACTCGGCGGACTGAAGCTTTCTTT | CASSLGTRRTEAFF
- | 19 | TRBJ2-2 | TRBD2 | TRBV4-1 | TGCGCCAGCAGCCAAGACCCGCGACTAGCGGGGGGAGATACCGGGGAGCTGTTTTTT | CASSQDPRLAGGDTGELFF
many | 13 | TRBJ1-1 | - | TRBV18 | TGTGCCAGCTCACCCACGGGGGAAACTGAAGCTTTCTTT | CASSPTGETEAFF
few | 10 | TRBJ2-7 | - | TRBV6-2/TRBV6-3 | TGTGCCAGCGGTCATTACGAGCAGTACTTC | CASGHYEQYF
- | 15 | TRBJ2-1 | TRBD2 | TRBV9 | TGTGCCAGCAGCCTAGCGGGAGTGCCCTACAATGAGCAGTTCTTC | CASSLAGVPYNEQFF
- | 15 | TRBJ1-4 | - | TRBV6-1 | TGTGCCAGCAGTAGGCTTGCCAAGGGTAATGAAAAACTGTTTTTT | CASSRLAKGNEKLFF
few | 15 | TRBJ1-6 | - | TRBV5-4 | TGTGCCAGCAGCCCCGGGACATCTTCTGGTTCACCCCTCCACTTT | CASSPGTSSGSPLHF
many | 13 | TRBJ1-3 | TRBD1 | TRBV29-1 | TGCAGCGTGAGGGGACAGGCGGAAAACACCATATATTTT | CSVRGQAENTIYF
many | 16 | TRBJ2-3 | TRBD2 | TRBV7-8 | TGTGCCAGCAGCTTGAGGATAGCGGGGAATACAGATACGCAGTATTTT | CASSLRIAGNTDTQYF
many | 14 | TRBJ1-1 | - | TRBV3-1 | TGTGCCAGCAGCAAGACAGCTACGAACACTGAAGCTTTCTTT | CASSKTATNTEAFF
many | 12 | TRBJ2-7 | - | TRBV20-1 | TGCAGTGCTAGATCCGGGTCCTACGAGCAGTACTTC | CSARSGSYEQYF
few | 13 | TRBJ1-2 | - | TRBV3-1 | TGTGCCAGCAGCCAAGAAGGGGCCACTGGCTACACCTTC | CASSQEGATGYTF
many | 17 | TRBJ2-7 | TRBD1 | TRBV6-5 | TGTGCCAGCAGTTACACCCACCCCGGGACAGGCTCCTACGAGCAGTACTTC | CASSYTHPGTGSYEQYF
few | 14 | TRBJ1-1 | TRBD1 | TRBV4-1 | TGCGCCAGCAGCCCGGGACAGAGATACACTGAAGCTTTCTTT | CASSPGQRYTEAFF